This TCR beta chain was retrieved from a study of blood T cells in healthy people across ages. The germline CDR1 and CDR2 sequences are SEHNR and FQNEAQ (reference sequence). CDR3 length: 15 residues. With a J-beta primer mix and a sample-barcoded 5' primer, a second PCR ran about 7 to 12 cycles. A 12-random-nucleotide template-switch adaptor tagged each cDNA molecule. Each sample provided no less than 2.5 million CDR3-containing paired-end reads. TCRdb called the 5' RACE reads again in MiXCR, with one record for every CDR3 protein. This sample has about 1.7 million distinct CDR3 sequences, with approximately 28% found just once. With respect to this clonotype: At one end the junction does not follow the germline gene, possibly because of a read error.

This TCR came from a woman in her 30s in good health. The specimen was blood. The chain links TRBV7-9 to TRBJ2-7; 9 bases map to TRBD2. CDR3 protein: CASGLAGGGVYEQYF. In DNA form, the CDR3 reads TGTGCCAGCGGCTTAGCCGGCGGGGGGGTATACGAGCAGTACTTC.